The following is a T cell receptor (beta chain) sequence with its context. Antigen specificity is unknown. These data belong to a study of radiotherapy plus CTLA-4 blockade in lung cancer. Whole-study results and caveats: Clones of tumor-derived TCRs expanded in blood after radiotherapy plus ipilimumab.

J gave up 2 bases and V 8 bases, and 1 base lay outside the gene matches. Germline V gene data show CDR1 as MDHEN and CDR2 as SYDVKM. There are 14 residues in the CDR3. Sequenced by immunoSEQ multiplex PCR; TCRdb stores in-frame clones only, minus some. Of 85,000 to 90,000 clones listed, approximately 79% are singletons. This TCR was sampled from a human donor with non-small cell lung cancer that progressed on radiotherapy plus ipilimumab. The chain links TRBV28 to TRBJ2-6; TRBD1 aligns across 9 bases. The sequences come from peripheral blood, collected from a patient treated with radiotherapy plus ipilimumab. CDR3 protein: CASWDRAGANVLTF. CDR3 DNA: TGTGCCAGCTGGGACAGGGCTGGGGCCAACGTCCTGACTTTC.